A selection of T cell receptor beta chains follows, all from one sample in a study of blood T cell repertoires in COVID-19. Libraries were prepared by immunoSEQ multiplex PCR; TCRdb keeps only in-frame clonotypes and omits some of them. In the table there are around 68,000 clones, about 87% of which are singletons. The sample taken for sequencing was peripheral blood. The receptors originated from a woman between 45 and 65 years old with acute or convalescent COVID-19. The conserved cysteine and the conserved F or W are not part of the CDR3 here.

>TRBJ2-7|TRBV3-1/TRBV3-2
ASSLGGGVYEQY
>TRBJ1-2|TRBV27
ASSFTGQTYGYT
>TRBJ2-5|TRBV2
ASGPHREETQY
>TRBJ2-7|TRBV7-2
ASSLLPGTVYEQY
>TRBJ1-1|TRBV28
ASSPPHGSEAF
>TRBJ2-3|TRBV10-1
ASSEGGLGGTDTQY
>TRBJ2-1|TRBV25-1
ASSESSASYNEQF
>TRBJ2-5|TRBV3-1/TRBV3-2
ASSHRGAWETQY
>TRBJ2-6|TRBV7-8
ASSLVGLDFSGANVLT
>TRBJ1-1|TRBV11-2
ASSPDLAGANTEAF
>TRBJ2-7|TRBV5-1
ASSGKAGTGGATGREQY
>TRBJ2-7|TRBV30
AWSYGTGFYEQY
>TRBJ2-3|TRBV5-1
ASSFSGGLAGGTDTQY
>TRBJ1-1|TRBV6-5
ASSPPRTGVMEAF
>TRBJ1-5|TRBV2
ASSEGQSNQPQH
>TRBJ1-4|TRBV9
ASSAAGAPGGKLF
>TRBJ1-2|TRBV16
ASSQPKLRGLYGYT
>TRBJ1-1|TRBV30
AWSEEGDTEAF
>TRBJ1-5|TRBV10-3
AISLTAQQGQPQH
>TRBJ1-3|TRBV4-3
ASSQDRTGAGNTIY
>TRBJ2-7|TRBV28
ASSELTSGWSPYEQY
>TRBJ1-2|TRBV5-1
ASSLGDGEYYGYT
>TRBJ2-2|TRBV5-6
ASSFGLAGVHTGELF
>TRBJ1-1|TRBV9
ASSKGGNTEAF
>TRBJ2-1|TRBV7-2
ASSLVLADHEQF
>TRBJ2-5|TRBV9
ASSVAGVGETQY
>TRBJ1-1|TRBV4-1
ASSLTGQGPSDSPAF
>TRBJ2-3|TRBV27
ASSLASAGTDTQY
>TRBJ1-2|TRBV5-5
ASSEDLLMAGVDGYT
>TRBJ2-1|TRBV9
ASSASGSIFNEQF
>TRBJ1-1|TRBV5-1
ASSWGGDTEAF
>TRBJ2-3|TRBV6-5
ASRQGFSDTQY
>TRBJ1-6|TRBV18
ASSPGGGASPLH
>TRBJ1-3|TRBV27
ASSFSSGGTIY
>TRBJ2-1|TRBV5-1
ASGEEGYNEQF
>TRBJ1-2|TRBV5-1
ASSPDRDGYT
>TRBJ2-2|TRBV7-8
ASSFRRNTGELF
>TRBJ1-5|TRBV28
ASSLRGTSNQPQH
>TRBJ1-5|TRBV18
ASSPSGGNQPQH
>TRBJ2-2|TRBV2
ASRQGTNTGELF
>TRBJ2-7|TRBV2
ASSAVPGLAGLLYEQY
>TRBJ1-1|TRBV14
ASSTQGDTEAF
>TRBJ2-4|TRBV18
ASSLAGKNIQY
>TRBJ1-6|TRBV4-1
ASSARGGDLNSPLH
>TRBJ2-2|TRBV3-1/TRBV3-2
ASSLGQTNTGELF
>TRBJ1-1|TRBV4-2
ASSPRVQGMGSTTEAF
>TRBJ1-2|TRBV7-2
ASSFGGRGSYT
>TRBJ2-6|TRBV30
AWSRDSGTAGANVLT
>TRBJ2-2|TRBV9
ASSTNPDTGELF
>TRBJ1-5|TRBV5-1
ASSLDGSNQPQH
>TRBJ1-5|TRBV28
ASTQANQPQH
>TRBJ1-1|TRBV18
ASSPPTGRNTEAF
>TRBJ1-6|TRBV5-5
ASIHGSYNSPLH
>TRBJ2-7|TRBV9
ASSAFAGGTYEQY
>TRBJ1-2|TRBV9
ASSSDRGPRYGYT
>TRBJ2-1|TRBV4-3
ASSQDRGIYNEQF
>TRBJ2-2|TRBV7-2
ASILAGLTGELF
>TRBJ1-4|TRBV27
ASGRDRTNEKLF
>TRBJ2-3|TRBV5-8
ASSFGLAGATDTQY
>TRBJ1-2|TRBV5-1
ASSPGTGGLGYT